Shown below are 32 T cell receptor beta chains from a single sample sequenced in a study of blood T cell repertoires in COVID-19. TCRdb keeps only in-frame clones here, not all; method: immunoSEQ multiplex PCR. This sample has some 74,000 clones, with 70% to 90% found just once. The source material was peripheral blood. Source of these receptors: a woman older than 75 with active or convalescent COVID-19.

The genes are TRBV29-1 and TRBJ1-2, with 8 bases identical to TRBD1. Germline V gene lookup returns CDR1 SQVTM and CDR2 ANQGSEA. The CDR3 spans 15 residues. V lost 7 bases to trimming and J lost 0 bases; unmatched junction nucleotides: 10. Written as DNA, the CDR3 is TGCAGCGAGCGGACAGGGATTGGGGCTAACTATGGCTACACCTTC. Its translation: CSERTGIGANYGYTF.

V is TRBV7-8 and J is TRBJ2-1; 7 bases align to TRBD2. Trimming cost V 6 bases and J 4 bases; bases outside gene matches: 15. Germline-derived CDR1 and CDR2 are SGHVS and FQNEAQ. This CDR3 has 17 residues. DNA for the CDR3: TGTGCCAGCAGTCGGCGAAGTTCCGGGGGGTCATACAATGAGCAGTTCTTC. This encodes CASSRRSSGGSYNEQFF.

This chain links TRBV6-5 with TRBJ2-5; 9 positions agree with TRBD2. The CDR3 extends over 15 amino acids. Germline-derived CDR1 and CDR2 are MNHEY and SVGAGI. J lost 5 bases, V lost 3 bases, and 7 bases had no gene match. CDR3 DNA sequence: TGTGCCAGCAGTTATCTAGCGGGGTCAATCGAGACCCAGTACTTC. The encoded protein is CASSYLAGSIETQYF.

The chain is built from TRBV5-4 and TRBJ1-2, with D maybe TRBD1 (6 bases). V was cut by 0 bases and J by 5 bases, with 8 bases left in between. From germline, CDR1 is SGHNT and CDR2 YYREEE (reference sequence). CDR3 length: 13 residues. CDR3 in amino acids: CASSLDREYGYTF. The CDR3 DNA is TGTGCCAGCAGCTTGGACAGGGAATATGGCTACACCTTC.

The CDR3 region is CASSPNSFSGNTIYF. In DNA, the CDR3 is TGTGCCAGCTCACCAAATTCCTTCTCTGGAAACACCATATATTTT. The genes are TRBV18 and TRBJ1-3; D remains unclear. Trimming left V 2 bases short and J 0 bases short, with 8 bases between. The CDR3 sequence is 15 residues long. The germline CDR1 and CDR2 sequences are KGHSH and LQKENI.

This sequence joins TRBV28 and TRBJ1-1; D is perhaps TRBD1 (5 bases). V shed 5 bases and J shed 4 bases, with 20 bases lying between them. The germline CDR1 and CDR2 sequences are MDHEN and SYDVKM. This CDR3 is 16 amino acids long. The CDR3 sequence is CASSQQDRPGGTEAFF. CDR3 nucleotide sequence: TGTGCCAGCAGTCAACAGGACCGCCCGGGGGGCACTGAAGCTTTCTTT.

The rearrangement links TRBV10-3 to TRBJ2-3; 10 positions agree with TRBD2. The CDR3 length is 16 residues. V lost 6 bases and J lost 2; bases outside the gene matches: 8. Germline V gene sequence: CDR1 ENHRY, CDR2 SYGVKD. The chain's CDR3 is CAISSVSGGPTDTQYF. As DNA, the CDR3 is TGTGCCATCAGCTCAGTTAGCGGGGGGCCCACAGATACGCAGTATTTT.

This clone was seen a single time. The chain uses TRBV9 and TRBJ2-2; TRBD2 aligns across 9 bases. Germline lookup yields CDR1 SGDLS and CDR2 YYNGEE. This CDR3 contains 15 residues. Trimming cost V 1 base and J 3 bases; bases outside gene matches: 1. CDR3 sequence: CASSVLAGDTGELFF. The CDR3 DNA reads as TGTGCCAGCAGCGTATTAGCGGGAGACACCGGGGAGCTGTTTTTT.

The chain employs TRBV3-1 (or the pseudogene TRBV3-2) and TRBJ1-1, with D possibly matching TRBD1 (5 bases). There are 13 residues in the CDR3. Looked up from germline, CDR1 is LGHDT and CDR2 is YNNKEL (reference sequence). Trimming took off 0 bases at V and 8 bases at J, with 10 bases between the two ends. The CDR3 region is CASSQDARAEAFF. In DNA, the CDR3 is TGTGCCAGCAGCCAAGATGCCAGGGCCGAAGCTTTCTTT.

The chain's CDR3 is CASSYSIAGGLPGEQYF. The CDR3, as DNA: TGTGCCAGCAGTTACTCCATAGCGGGAGGACTCCCGGGGGAGCAGTACTTC. The chain employs TRBV6-2 or TRBV6-3 and TRBJ2-7; 10 positions match TRBD2. V shed 0 bases and J 7 bases; nucleotides not matched to a gene: 12. This CDR3 is built from 17 residues. Germline assignment: CDR1 MNHEY and CDR2 SVGEGT.

This clone has just one count. The chain carries TRBV4-1 and TRBJ1-6, with 8 bases fitting TRBD1. Germline values: CDR1 MGHRA, CDR2 YSYEKL. The CDR3 extends over 16 amino acids. The ends lost 10 bases at V and 10 bases at J; junction bases unmatched: 18. The CDR3 DNA reads TGCGCCACCGCGGGACAGGTGAATCGACATCAGTCACCCCTCCACTTT. This codes for CATAGQVNRHQSPLHF.

V gene TRBV3-1 (or the pseudogene TRBV3-2) combines with J gene TRBJ1-5; TRBD1 is a possible D gene (5 bases). CDR3 size: 14 residues. Trimming took 5 bases from V and 0 from J, leaving 8 bases between them. Germline CDR1 is LGHDT and CDR2 is YNNKEL (reference sequence). The CDR3 spells CASSTGYSNQPQHF. The DNA of the CDR3 is TGTGCCAGCAGCACAGGATATAGCAATCAGCCCCAGCATTTT.

The rearrangement joins TRBV28 to TRBJ1-3; D not certain. Between the trimmed V and J ends, which lost 3 bases and 2 bases, there was a span of 5 bases. CDR3 length equals 13 residues. In germline, CDR1 is MDHEN, CDR2 SYDVKM. The CDR3 protein is CASSLHTGNTIYF. CDR3 DNA sequence: TGTGCCAGCAGTTTGCACACTGGAAACACCATATATTTT.

With regard to this clone: Different DNA sequences within this sample yield the same CDR3. The chain joins TRBV7-2 to TRBJ2-5, with D maybe TRBD2 (6 bases). CDR1 and CDR2 (germline): SGHTA, FQGNSA. The V end was cut by 0 bases, the J end by 5 bases, with 10 bases between. CDR3 length equals 14 residues. In DNA, the CDR3 is TGTGCCAGCAGCTTAGCAGGGGCGGGGGAGACCCAGTACTTC. Its translation is CASSLAGAGETQYF. The whole variable domain, remainder taken from reference TRBV7-2 and TRBJ2-5, is GAGVSQSPSNKVTEKGKDVELRCDPISGHTALYWYRQSLGQGLEFLIYFQGNSAPDKSGLPSDRFSAERTGGSVSTLTIQRTQQEDSAVYLCASSLAGAGETQYFGPGTRLLVL.

The chain recombines TRBV6-5 with TRBJ1-1, with D possibly being TRBD1 (5 bases). V lost 7 bases, J lost 3 bases, and 15 bases lay in between. CDR3 length: 14 residues. CDR1 and CDR2 (germline): MNHEY, SVGAGI. The DNA for the CDR3 is TGTGCCAGCAAGCCTTTAACGGGGGACACTGAAGCTTTCTTT. This translates into CASKPLTGDTEAFF.

The chain carries TRBV19 and TRBJ1-2; TRBD1 might be the D (6 bases). V was trimmed by 10 bases and J by 4 bases, leaving 22 bases between them. CDR3 length: 15 residues. CDR1 is LNHDA and CDR2 is SQIVND in the germline V gene (reference sequence). Here the CDR3 DNA reads TGTGCCACCCTAACGGGGGGCGCTGGCCCCTATGGCTACACCTTC. It specifies CATLTGGAGPYGYTF. Based on the CDR3 plus reference TRBV19 and TRBJ1-2, the full variable domain is DGGITQSPKYLFRKEGQNVTLSCEQNLNHDAMYWYRQDPGQGLRLIYYSQIVNDFQKGDIAEGYSVSREKKESFPLTVTSAQKNPTAFYLCATLTGGAGPYGYTFGSGTRLTVV.

The chain joins TRBV28 to TRBJ2-1, with 13 bases matching TRBD2. The CDR3 runs 17 residues. CDR1 and CDR2 from the germline V gene are MDHEN and SYDVKM. V lost 5 bases and J lost 8; bases outside the gene matches: 12. As DNA, the CDR3 is TGTGCCAGCAGTCCCATTTCCGGGACTAGCGGGATGGATGAGCAGTTCTTC. It yields the protein CASSPISGTSGMDEQFF.

CDR3 residues: CASALTSSYNEQFF. CDR3 nucleotide sequence: TGTGCCAGCGCCCTCACGAGCTCCTACAATGAGCAGTTCTTC. The V gene is TRBV18, the J gene TRBJ2-1; D unresolved. The CDR3 runs 14 residues. The V end lost 8 bases, the J end lost 0 bases, and 11 bases lay between the germline ends. The germline CDR1 and CDR2 sequences are KGHSH and LQKENI.

The chain employs TRBV4-3 and TRBJ2-1; TRBD2 matches 9 bases. The CDR3 is made up of 18 amino acids. J was trimmed by 1 base and V by 2 bases; bases with no gene match: 9. CDR1 is LGHNA, CDR2 YSLEER, per germline. The DNA of the CDR3 is TGCGCCAGCAGCCAACTGGGTCCGGGACTAGCTTCCTACAATGAGCAGTTCTTC. This sequence encodes CASSQLGPGLASYNEQFF.

This clone came up a few times. The V call is TRBV4-3, the J call TRBJ2-1; TRBD1 agrees at 8 bases. Germline CDR1 reads LGHNA; CDR2 reads YSLEER. With 4 bases clipped from V and 4 bases from J, the junction kept 6 bases outside the gene matches. This CDR3 region has 15 residues. CDR3 amino acids: CASSLRDRLYNEQFF. The CDR3 DNA reads as TGCGCCAGCAGCCTCCGGGACAGGCTGTACAATGAGCAGTTCTTC.

This chain connects TRBV7-2 to TRBJ2-2; the match to TRBD2 covers 10 bases. CDR1 SGHTA and CDR2 FQGNSA come from the germline V gene. Trimming took 1 base from V and 4 from J; bases not matched to a gene: 6. CDR3 length: 17 residues. For the CDR3, the DNA is TGTGCCAGCAGCTTAGAATCCCTAGCGGGAGTCACCGGGGAGCTGTTTTTT. Protein: CASSLESLAGVTGELFF.

The rearrangement links TRBV10-3 to TRBJ2-5; 13 bases align to TRBD2. The germline gives CDR1 ENHRY, CDR2 SYGVKD. This CDR3 is built from 18 residues. Trimming at V came to 3 bases and at J to 5 bases, leaving 12 bases not matched to a gene. The CDR3 DNA follows: TGTGCCATCAGTGATACCGGAACTAGCGGGGGGGCCAATGAGACCCAGTACTTC. Its protein is CAISDTGTSGGANETQYF.

The CDR3 is CASRGDTLTGELFF. The CDR3 DNA is TGTGCCAGCAGGGGGGACACACTGACCGGGGAGCTGTTTTTT. V usage is TRBV2 and J usage is TRBJ2-2; a possible D gene is TRBD1 (6 bases). V was shortened by 6 bases and J by 5 bases, with 13 bases between the two germline ends. Germline assignment: CDR1 SNHLY and CDR2 FYNNEI. The CDR3 covers 14 residues.

The chain uses TRBV4-3 and TRBJ1-2; TRBD1 matches 10 bases. Germline V gene lookup returns CDR1 LGHNA and CDR2 YSLEER. The trim removed 4 bases at V and 8 bases at J, leaving 13 bases unmatched. CDR3 size: 16 residues. The CDR3 DNA is TGCGCCAGCAGCCCCCGCGGGGACAGGGGTTTCTGGGGCTACACCTTC. The encoded protein is CASSPRGDRGFWGYTF.

V is TRBV18 and J is TRBJ1-1; 8 positions match TRBD1. The CDR3 sequence is 15 residues long. V shed 5 bases, J shed 1 base, and the junction held 6 bases outside the gene matches. The germline gives CDR1 KGHSH, CDR2 LQKENI. CDR3 in amino acids: CASSELDRGNTEAFF. The CDR3 region has the DNA TGTGCCAGCTCAGAACTCGACAGGGGGAACACTGAAGCTTTCTTT.

CDR3 DNA: TGTGCCAGTAGTATAGGACTAGTCGGAGAGACCCAGTACTTC. Residues: CASSIGLVGETQYF. The V gene is TRBV19, the J gene TRBJ2-5; TRBD2 might be the D (6 bases). CDR1 and CDR2 (germline): LNHDA, SQIVND (reference sequence). V was clipped by 1 base and J by 4 bases, with 10 bases between them. This CDR3 region has 14 residues.

The chain uses TRBV18 and TRBJ1-1, with 8 nucleotides matching TRBD1. Unmatched junction bases numbered 6, after V lost 6 bases and J lost 0 bases. CDR1 and CDR2 from the germline V gene are KGHSH and LQKENI. The CDR3 has 15 residues. This CDR3 reads CASSLRGQVNTEAFF. The CDR3, as DNA: TGTGCCAGCTCCCTAAGGGGACAGGTGAACACTGAAGCTTTCTTT.

This chain connects TRBV19 to TRBJ2-7, with a weak D call TRBD2 (7 bases). The V end lost 3 bases, the J end lost 7 bases, and 22 bases lay between the germline ends. The CDR3 is 16 amino acids. Germline CDR1 LNHDA, CDR2 SQIVND (reference sequence). As DNA, the CDR3 is TGTGCCAGTAGTATGGGAGGGAACGCTCGGAGGGGGGAGCAGTACTTC. Translating gives CASSMGGNARRGEQYF.

This rearrangement joins TRBV29-1 to TRBJ1-5; TRBD1 agrees at 8 bases. The CDR3 runs 13 residues. Trimming removed 4 bases from V and 7 bases from J; junction bases left unmatched: 6. The V gene's germline CDR1 is SQVTM and CDR2 ANQGSEA. The CDR3 region is CSVANDRGQPQHF. CDR3 bases: TGCAGCGTTGCCAATGACAGGGGCCAGCCCCAGCATTTT.

This chain connects TRBV5-1 to TRBJ2-1, with no clear D. Looked up from germline, CDR1 is SGHRS and CDR2 is YFSETQ. Between the trimmed V and J ends, which lost 0 bases and 1 base, there was a span of 8 bases. The CDR3 loop spans 15 amino acids. CDR3 loop: CASSLAGVSYNEQFF. The CDR3 DNA is TGCGCCAGCAGCTTGGCTGGAGTATCCTACAATGAGCAGTTCTTC.

The chain has TRBV19 and TRBJ1-2, with D possibly matching TRBD1 (6 bases). The V and J ends lost 6 bases and 9 bases respectively, with 17 bases between them. This CDR3 comprises 13 residues. Germline CDR1 LNHDA, CDR2 SQIVND (reference sequence). The DNA for the CDR3 is TGTGCCAGTAGCCCTGGGGCAGGGGTGCGCTACACCTTC. Translating gives CASSPGAGVRYTF. The full variable domain, in which reference TRBV19 and TRBJ1-2 provide the parts outside the CDR3, is DGGITQSPKYLFRKEGQNVTLSCEQNLNHDAMYWYRQDPGQGLRLIYYSQIVNDFQKGDIAEGYSVSREKKESFPLTVTSAQKNPTAFYLCASSPGAGVRYTFGSGTRLTVV.

The genes are TRBV7-2 and TRBJ2-4, with a tentative D call TRBD2 (7 bases). The CDR3 has 18 amino acids. V was clipped by 4 bases and J by 0 bases, with 19 bases between them. The germline CDR1 and CDR2 sequences are SGHTA and FQGNSA. CDR3 in DNA: TGTGCCAGCAGCTCAACAGGGCCTAGCGGCCTAGCCAAAAACATTCAGTACTTC. Translating gives CASSSTGPSGLAKNIQYF.